The 14 T cell receptor beta chains presented below share a single source sample, sequenced in a study of blood T cells in healthy people across ages. A second about 6 to 12 cycle PCR used barcoded and J-beta primers. A single record per CDR3 protein comes from TCRdb applying MiXCR to the 5' RACE reads. The data hold about 1 million distinct CDR3 sequences, with 40% to 50% observed a single time. Material: blood. The source is a woman in her fifties or sixties in good health.

The gene calls are TRBV10-3 and TRBJ2-3, with unresolved D. This CDR3 region has 13 residues. The ends were cut back, 3 bases at V and 0 bases at J, with 4 bases in the middle. Germline-derived CDR1 and CDR2 are ENHRY and SYGVKD. Here the CDR3 DNA reads TGTGCCATCAGTGATATCAGCACAGATACGCAGTATTTT. Translating gives CAISDISTDTQYF.

The J gene is TRBJ1-1, the V gene TRBV12-3 or TRBV12-4; TRBD1 aligns across 9 bases. V was clipped by 6 bases and J by 4 bases; unmatched bases: 6. This CDR3 region has 14 residues. The DNA of the CDR3 is TGTGCCAGCAGGTCCCGGGACAGGGTCACTGAAGCTTTCTTT. Translated, it gives CASRSRDRVTEAFF.

This sequence joins TRBV7-8 and TRBJ2-3; the match to TRBD1 covers 8 bases. Germline V gives CDR1 SGHVS, CDR2 FQNEAQ. This CDR3 spans 17 amino acids. After removal of 8 bases from V and 0 bases from J, the junction contained 13 bases not matched to a gene. The CDR3 region is CASGWRNRGLSTDTQYF. The CDR3 region has the DNA TGTGCCAGCGGCTGGAGGAACAGGGGGTTAAGCACAGATACGCAGTATTTT.

The rearrangement uses TRBV12-3 or TRBV12-4 and TRBJ2-3; 7 positions match TRBD2. V lost 1 base, J lost 8 bases, and 9 bases stayed unmatched. The CDR3 covers 15 residues. The CDR3 sequence is CASSLVSAGDRTQYF. The CDR3, as DNA: TGTGCCAGCAGTTTAGTCAGTGCGGGAGATCGTACGCAGTATTTT.

In its sample, this clonotype was seen once. V is TRBV20-1 and J is TRBJ2-5; D is tentatively TRBD1 or TRBD2 (5 bases each). Trimming removed 2 bases from V and 11 bases from J, with 27 bases in between. In germline, CDR1 is DFQATT, CDR2 SNEGSKA (reference sequence). The CDR3 is 16 amino acids. CDR3 protein: CSARKLGANPRNEQYF. CDR3 bases: TGCAGTGCTAGAAAACTCGGGGCCAACCCGCGCAATGAGCAGTACTTC.

This clonotype turned up a few times. J is TRBJ2-5 and V is TRBV5-1, with 9 bases identical to TRBD2. The V and J ends lost 1 base and 5 bases, in that order; junction bases with no gene match: 6. The CDR3 is 15 amino acids. From germline, CDR1 is SGHRS and CDR2 YFSETQ. CDR3 sequence reads: CASSLPSGNGETQYF. The CDR3 nucleotides read TGCGCCAGCAGCTTGCCTAGCGGGAACGGGGAGACCCAGTACTTC. Full variable domain (remainder filled in from reference TRBV5-1 and TRBJ2-5): KAGVTQTPRYLIKTRGQQVTLSCSPISGHRSVSWYQQTPGQGLQFLFEYFSETQRNKGNFPGRFSGRQFSNSRSEMNVSTLELGDSALYLCASSLPSGNGETQYFGPGTRLLVL.

The chain employs TRBV30 and TRBJ1-5, with no clear D. The V end lost 1 base, the J end lost 5 bases, and 9 bases lay between the germline ends. CDR3 size: 13 residues. Germline CDR1 GTSNPN, CDR2 SVGIG (reference sequence). The CDR3 protein is CAWSGPEDQPQHF. The CDR3 nucleotides read TGTGCCTGGAGTGGACCGGAGGATCAGCCCCAGCATTTT.

The rearrangement links TRBV2 to TRBJ1-5; perhaps TRBD1 as D (5 bases). CDR1 and CDR2 (germline): SNHLY, FYNNEI. CDR3 length: 14 amino acids. V was cut by 6 bases and J by 6 bases, with 15 bases left in between. CDR3 in amino acids: CASSNQGGGQPQHF. The CDR3 DNA follows: TGTGCCAGCAGCAATCAGGGAGGAGGTCAGCCCCAGCATTTT.

J is TRBJ1-1 and V is TRBV6-5; D ambiguous. V lost 6 bases, J lost 1 base, and 3 bases lay in between. CDR1 is MNHEY, CDR2 SVGAGI, per germline. The CDR3 extends over 11 amino acids. The CDR3 DNA reads TGTGCCAGCAGCTGGAACACTGAAGCTTTCTTT. Translating gives CASSWNTEAFF.

V and J are TRBV7-9 and TRBJ2-1, with D possibly being TRBD1 (8 bases). This CDR3 contains 14 residues. Germline CDR1 is SEHNR and CDR2 is FQNEAQ (reference sequence). Trimming pared 6 bases from V and 8 bases from J, leaving 17 bases between. CDR3 nucleotide sequence: TGTGCCAGCAGAGACGACAGGGGAGGGGATGAGCAGTTCTTC. This encodes CASRDDRGGDEQFF.

To note about this clonotype: It may be a read error: a sequence one base away is much more abundant. J is TRBJ2-5 and V is TRBV12-3 or TRBV12-4; 8 bases match TRBD2. The CDR3 loop spans 15 amino acids. V trimming: 6 bases; J trimming: 11 bases; junction bases outside the gene matches: 17. The CDR3 loop reads CASSLLAGLYNEQYF. DNA of the CDR3: TGTGCCAGCAGCCTTTTAGCGGGACTTTACAATGAGCAGTACTTC.

The V call is TRBV7-2, the J call TRBJ1-1; 8 bases match TRBD1. J was trimmed by 0 bases and V by 1 base; bases with no gene match: 1. From germline, CDR1 is SGHTA and CDR2 FQGNSA. The CDR3 sequence is 15 residues long. The chain's CDR3 is CASSLGDRLNTEAFF. CDR3 in DNA: TGTGCCAGCAGCTTAGGGGACAGGTTGAACACTGAAGCTTTCTTT.

This clonotype was found a few times. The chain combines TRBV29-1 with TRBJ2-4; D could derive from TRBD1 or TRBD2 (5 bases each). Looked up from germline, CDR1 is SQVTM and CDR2 is ANQGSEA. The CDR3 consists of 13 residues. V was cut by 7 bases and J by 5 bases, with 15 bases left in between. This CDR3 is CSAPWGSENIQYF. Here the CDR3 DNA reads TGCAGCGCCCCCTGGGGGTCCGAAAACATTCAGTACTTC.

This clonotype was recorded a few times. This chain connects TRBV28 to TRBJ1-6; no clear D gene. V was clipped by 5 bases and J by 5 bases, with 10 bases between them. Germline CDR1 MDHEN, CDR2 SYDVKM. The CDR3 has 14 amino acids. The CDR3 DNA reads TGTGCCAGCAGTCTTCTCGGCGATAATTCACCCCTCCACTTT. Its translation is CASSLLGDNSPLHF.